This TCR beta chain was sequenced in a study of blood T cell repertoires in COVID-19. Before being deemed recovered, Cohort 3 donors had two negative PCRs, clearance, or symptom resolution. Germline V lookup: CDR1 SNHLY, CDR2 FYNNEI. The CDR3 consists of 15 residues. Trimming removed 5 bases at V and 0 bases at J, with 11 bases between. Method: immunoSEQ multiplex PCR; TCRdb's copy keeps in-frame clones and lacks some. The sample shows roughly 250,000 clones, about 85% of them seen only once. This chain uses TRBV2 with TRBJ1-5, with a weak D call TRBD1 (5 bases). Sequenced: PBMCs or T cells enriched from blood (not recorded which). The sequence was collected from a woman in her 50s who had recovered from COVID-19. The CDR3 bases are TGTGCCAGCAGTTTTCAGGGCAATAGCAATCAGCCCCAGCATTTT. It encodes CASSFQGNSNQPQHF. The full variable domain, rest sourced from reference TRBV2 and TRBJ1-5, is EPEVTQTPSHQVTQMGQEVILRCVPISNHLYFYWYRQILGQKVEFLVSFYNNEISEKSEIFDDQFSVERPDGSNFTLKIRSTKLEDSAMYFCASSFQGNSNQPQHFGDGTRLSIL.